A single sample is the source of the 17 T cell receptor beta chains below, sequenced in a study of beta chain features in type 1 diabetes. What was sequenced were expressed TCRB transcripts, since all of the isolated RNA had been reverse transcribed. Here immunoSEQ multiplex PCR was the method, and the copy in TCRdb shows in-frame clones only, minus some. The sample includes 200,000 to 250,000 clones, about a tenth of them seen just once. The source material was central memory CD4+ T cells from blood. All receptors come from a man aged 18 to 30 in good health.

V and J are TRBV5-4 and TRBJ2-3, with D tentatively TRBD2 (6 bases). Trimming took off 4 bases at V and 1 base at J, with 10 bases between the two ends. Per germline, CDR1 SGHNT and CDR2 YYREEE (reference sequence). The CDR3 runs to 14 residues. CDR3 loop: CASSAGRGTDTQYF. CDR3 DNA: TGTGCCAGCAGCGCGGGAAGGGGCACAGATACGCAGTATTTT.

To note about this clone: The same CDR3 is also encoded by other DNA sequences in this sample. V gene TRBV5-1 combines with J gene TRBJ2-3; D is undetermined. Germline V CDR1 and CDR2: SGHRS, YFSETQ. The CDR3 totals 13 residues. Trimming shortened V by 0 bases and J by 3 bases, and 5 bases separated the two germline ends. The CDR3 nucleotides are TGCGCCAGCAGCTTGGAAGGTACAGATACGCAGTATTTT. This sequence encodes CASSLEGTDTQYF.

A few counts support this clone. This may be a read error: a much more frequent sequence differs by one nucleotide. The rearrangement uses TRBV2 and TRBJ2-7; D unresolved. Trimming took off 11 bases at V and 0 bases at J, with 11 bases between the two ends. The CDR3 extends over 12 amino acids. The V gene's germline CDR1 is SNHLY and CDR2 FYNNEI. The CDR3 DNA is TGTGCCTGGAGTGATAGCTCCTACGAGCAGTACTTC. As protein: CAWSDSSYEQYF.

This rearrangement joins TRBV4-1 to TRBJ2-3; TRBD2 aligns across 14 bases. Germline V lookup: CDR1 MGHRA, CDR2 YSYEKL. The ends lost 3 bases at V and 6 bases at J; junction bases unmatched: 11. The CDR3 is 18 residues long. The DNA of the CDR3 is TGCGCCAGCAGCCAGCTGCGAGGGACTAGCGGGAGAGAGGATACGCAGTATTTT. Protein product: CASSQLRGTSGREDTQYF.

In this sample, this clone turned up a few times. The rearrangement links TRBV29-1 to TRBJ2-7; TRBD2 might be the D (5 bases). Germline CDR1 is SQVTM and CDR2 is ANQGSEA. Trimming pared 4 bases from V and 1 base from J, leaving 14 bases between. CDR3 length equals 14 residues. The CDR3 DNA follows: TGCAGCGTTGCATGGACTTACCCATCCTACGAGCAGTACTTC. The encoded protein is CSVAWTYPSYEQYF.

The J gene is TRBJ2-3, the V gene TRBV7-2, with D unresolved. CDR3 length equals 14 residues. V was clipped by 7 bases and J by 6 bases, with 17 bases between them. Per germline, CDR1 SGHTA and CDR2 FQGNSA. The CDR3 loop is CASIRYSWTDTQYF. DNA of the CDR3: TGTGCCAGCATAAGATACAGCTGGACGGATACGCAGTATTTT.

This clone has a handful of counts. The rearrangement uses TRBV11-2 and TRBJ2-2; 11 nucleotides match TRBD2. J lost 6 bases, V lost 4 bases, and 13 bases had no gene match. Germline assignment: CDR1 SGHAT and CDR2 FQNNGV. This CDR3 region has 18 residues. The CDR3 region is CASSSISRLAGSAGELFF. The CDR3 DNA reads as TGTGCCAGCAGCTCCATCTCTCGACTAGCGGGATCCGCCGGGGAGCTGTTTTTT.

The gene calls are TRBV7-8 and TRBJ2-4, with 9 bases aligning to TRBD2. The germline V gene has CDR1 SGHVS and CDR2 FQNEAQ. V was clipped by 6 bases and J by 3 bases; unmatched bases: 9. This CDR3 has 16 residues. The CDR3 sequence is CASSFSGSGGKNIQYF. The CDR3 coding sequence is TGTGCCAGCAGTTTTAGCGGGAGTGGAGGCAAAAACATTCAGTACTTC.

The sample holds a few counts of this clone. The rearrangement uses TRBV5-1 and TRBJ2-1, with TRBD2 matching over 11 bases. The V gene end was trimmed by 0 bases and the J gene end by 7 bases; junction bases not matched to a gene: 6. Germline lookup yields CDR1 SGHRS and CDR2 YFSETQ. The length of the CDR3 is 16 residues. The CDR3 reads CASSLALAGGLNEQFF. The DNA for the CDR3 is TGCGCCAGCAGCTTGGCGTTAGCGGGAGGGCTAAATGAGCAGTTCTTC.

The chain joins TRBV28 to TRBJ2-1; TRBD2 matches 12 bases. CDR1 and CDR2 (germline): MDHEN, SYDVKM. V was pared by 7 bases and J by 9 bases, with 13 bases of the junction left unmatched. The length of the CDR3 is 16 residues. The CDR3 is CASMMTSGSGAGEQFF. CDR3 nucleotides: TGTGCCAGCATGATGACTAGCGGGAGCGGGGCGGGTGAGCAGTTCTTC. Looking up the rest from reference TRBV28 and TRBJ2-1 gives the full variable domain: DVKVTQSSRYLVKRTGEKVFLECVQDMDHENMFWYRQDPGLGLRLIYFSYDVKMKEKGDIPEGYSVSREKKERFSLILESASTNQTSMYLCASMMTSGSGAGEQFFGPGTRLTVL.

The J gene is TRBJ1-5, the V gene TRBV11-2, with D tentatively TRBD1 (6 bases). Trimming stripped 5 bases from V and 7 bases from J, with 12 bases between. The CDR3 consists of 13 residues. Germline V gene lookup returns CDR1 SGHAT and CDR2 FQNNGV. CDR3 sequence (DNA): TGTGCCAGCAGCCCGTTGCAGGGGCAGCCCCAGCATTTT. Translated, it gives CASSPLQGQPQHF. The complete variable domain, with remaining parts taken from reference TRBV11-2 and TRBJ1-5, reads EAGVAQSPRYKIIEKRQSVAFWCNPISGHATLYWYQQILGQGPKLLIQFQNNGVVDDSQLPKDRFSAERLKGVDSTLKIQPAKLEDSAVYLCASSPLQGQPQHFGDGTRLSIL.

This clone was counted a few times. The chain has TRBV28 and TRBJ1-2; 8 bases agree with TRBD1. CDR1 is MDHEN, CDR2 SYDVKM, per germline. The CDR3 is made up of 17 amino acids. The V and J ends lost 5 bases and 1 base, in that order; junction bases with no gene match: 12. CDR3 sequence: CASSPMDRVILNYGYTF. The CDR3 nucleotides are TGTGCCAGCAGTCCCATGGACAGGGTGATCCTTAACTATGGCTACACCTTC.

The chain uses TRBV6-1 and TRBJ2-7, with 9 positions matching TRBD1. Germline-derived CDR1 and CDR2 are MNHNS and SASEGT. This CDR3 contains 15 residues. The trim removed 2 bases at V and 2 bases at J, leaving 4 bases unmatched. CDR3 coding DNA: TGTGCCAGCAGTGAAACGACAGGGGGGCCCTACGAGCAGTACTTC. Amino acid sequence: CASSETTGGPYEQYF.

The gene calls are TRBV11-2 and TRBJ2-7, with D perhaps matching TRBD1 (6 bases). This CDR3 has 14 amino acids. Between the trimmed V and J ends, which lost 5 bases and 3 bases, there was a span of 14 bases. Germline V gene data show CDR1 as SGHAT and CDR2 as FQNNGV. CDR3 amino acids: CASSRDRRNYEQYF. In DNA, the CDR3 is TGTGCCAGCAGCAGAGACAGGCGAAACTACGAGCAGTACTTC.

The chain employs TRBV5-1 and TRBJ2-3; 8 bases are a match to TRBD1. CDR1 and CDR2 from the germline V gene are SGHRS and YFSETQ. The J segment lost 4 bases and the V segment lost 3 bases, leaving 7 bases of the junction unmatched. The CDR3 is 15 residues long. The CDR3 DNA sequence: TGCGCCAGCAGCTATTCGACAGGGGTGCCAGATACGCAGTATTTT. It yields the protein CASSYSTGVPDTQYF.

J is TRBJ2-1 and V is TRBV11-2; 8 bases line up with TRBD2. Germline V CDR1 and CDR2: SGHAT, FQNNGV. This CDR3 is 16 amino acids long. Germline trimming cut 1 base from V and 4 bases from J; bases unmatched to any gene: 6. The CDR3 region is CASSLVTGGAYNEQFF. DNA of the CDR3: TGTGCCAGCAGCTTAGTTACGGGAGGGGCTTACAATGAGCAGTTCTTC.

The table lists this clone with many counts. In DNA, the CDR3 is TGCGCCAGCGGCGGACAGGGATCCAAAGAGACCCAGTACTTC. This codes for CASGGQGSKETQYF. The V call is TRBV5-1, the J call TRBJ2-5, with 8 positions matching TRBD1. The germline gives CDR1 SGHRS, CDR2 YFSETQ. The CDR3 length is 14 residues. The ends lost 7 bases at V and 3 bases at J; junction bases unmatched: 8.